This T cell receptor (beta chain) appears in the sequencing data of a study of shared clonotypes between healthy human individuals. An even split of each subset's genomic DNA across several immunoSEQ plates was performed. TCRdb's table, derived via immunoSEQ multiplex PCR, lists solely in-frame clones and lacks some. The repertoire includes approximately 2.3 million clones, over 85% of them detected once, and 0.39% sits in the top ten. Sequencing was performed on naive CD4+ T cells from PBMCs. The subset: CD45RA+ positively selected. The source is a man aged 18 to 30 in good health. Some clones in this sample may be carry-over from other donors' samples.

The CDR3 DNA reads as TGTGCCAGCAGCTTAGCCTCCCAGGGGAAAAATGAAAAACTGTTTTTT. Translated, it gives CASSLASQGKNEKLFF. The genes are TRBV7-9 and TRBJ1-4; a possible D gene is TRBD1 (6 bases). CDR1 and CDR2 (germline): SEHNR, FQNEAQ (reference sequence). V shed 0 bases and J shed 5 bases, with 13 bases lying between them. CDR3 size: 16 residues.